These 29 T cell receptor beta chains were all obtained from the same sample, sequenced in a study of blood T cell repertoires in COVID-19. Generated by immunoSEQ multiplex PCR, the TCRdb table keeps only in-frame clones and is missing some. The sample carries over 85,000 clones, more than 65% recorded once. The sample was peripheral blood. Receptors originate from a man aged 55 to 70 with acute or convalescent COVID-19.

The rearrangement uses TRBV14 and TRBJ2-3; no definite D call. Germline V lookup: CDR1 SGHDN, CDR2 FVKESK. The ends were cut back, 0 bases at V and 0 bases at J, with 7 bases in the middle. The CDR3 totals 15 residues. CDR3 sequence (DNA): TGTGCCAGCAGCCAAGAGGGCAGGAGCACAGATACGCAGTATTTT. This translates into CASSQEGRSTDTQYF.

CDR3 nucleotide sequence: TGTGCCAGCAGCTTAGAAAAGGGGCGTCCCGGGGAGCTGTTTTTT. The encoded protein is CASSLEKGRPGELFF. The chain combines TRBV11-3 with TRBJ2-2; tentative D call: TRBD1 (5 bases). The ends were cut back, 0 bases at V and 6 bases at J, with 11 bases in the middle. CDR3 length: 15 amino acids. Germline V gives CDR1 SGHNT, CDR2 YENEEA.

The rearrangement joins TRBV4-2 to TRBJ2-1; 8 nucleotides agree with TRBD2. Germline values: CDR1 LGHNA, CDR2 YNFKEQ. This CDR3 spans 14 amino acids. V gave up 3 bases and J gave up 7 bases; unmatched junction bases: 5. The CDR3 nucleotides are TGTGCCAGCAGCCATGACACGGGGGGGAATGAGCAGTTCTTC. Translation: CASSHDTGGNEQFF.

The chain recombines TRBV18 with TRBJ2-1, with unresolved D. The CDR3 is 16 residues long. The germline gives CDR1 KGHSH, CDR2 LQKENI. With 2 bases removed from V and 9 bases from J, the gap between germline ends came to 20 bases. The CDR3 region has the DNA TGTGCCAGCTCACCAACTGACCGAAGCAGGTTGGGTGAGCAGTTCTTC. Amino acids: CASSPTDRSRLGEQFF. The variable domain in full, completed from reference TRBV18 and TRBJ2-1, reads NAGVMQNPRHLVRRRGQEARLRCSPMKGHSHVYWYRQLPEEGLKFMVYLQKENIIDESGMPKERFSAEFPKEGPSILRIQQVVRGDSAAYFCASSPTDRSRLGEQFFGPGTRLTVL.

The chain combines TRBV24-1 with TRBJ2-1, with a possible D match to TRBD2 (6 bases). The V gene's germline CDR1 is KGHDR and CDR2 SFDVKD. Between the trimmed V and J ends, which lost 4 bases and 3 bases, there was a span of 9 bases. The CDR3 runs to 14 residues. CDR3 loop: CATSESGSYNEQFF. The CDR3 DNA reads as TGTGCCACCAGTGAGTCCGGGAGCTACAATGAGCAGTTCTTC.

The V gene is TRBV28, the J gene TRBJ1-3; 11 positions agree with TRBD1. The J segment lost 0 bases and the V segment lost 7 bases, leaving 11 bases of the junction unmatched. The length of the CDR3 is 18 residues. From germline, CDR1 is MDHEN and CDR2 SYDVKM. This CDR3 is CASTLGTGGINSGNTIYF. CDR3 nucleotides: TGTGCCAGCACCCTGGGGACAGGGGGTATTAACTCTGGAAACACCATATATTTT.

V usage is TRBV7-2 and J usage is TRBJ1-5; D might be TRBD1 (5 bases). The V end lost 5 bases, the J end lost 4 bases, and 12 bases lay between the germline ends. Germline-derived CDR1 and CDR2 are SGHTA and FQGNSA. The CDR3 totals 14 residues. The DNA of the CDR3 is TGTGCCAGCAGCATGAAGGGGCCTAATCAGCCCCAGCATTTT. Protein sequence: CASSMKGPNQPQHF.

The chain employs TRBV24-1 and TRBJ1-5; D is unresolved. The length of the CDR3 is 16 residues. The V end lost 4 bases, the J end lost 0 bases, and 12 bases lay between the germline ends. The V gene's germline CDR1 is KGHDR and CDR2 SFDVKD. The DNA for the CDR3 is TGTGCCACCAGTGAGAACAGTATCTATAGCAATCAGCCCCAGCATTTT. It is translated as CATSENSIYSNQPQHF.

This sequence joins TRBV3-1 (or the pseudogene TRBV3-2) and TRBJ2-3; 12 nucleotides match TRBD2. The CDR3 covers 16 residues. V lost 4 bases to trimming and J lost 5 bases; unmatched junction nucleotides: 7. Germline V gene lookup returns CDR1 LGHDT and CDR2 YNNKEL (reference sequence). The CDR3 reads CASSLGTSGLVDTQYF. In DNA, the CDR3 is TGTGCCAGCAGCCTAGGGACTAGCGGGCTGGTAGATACGCAGTATTTT.

The rearrangement uses TRBV3-1 (or the pseudogene TRBV3-2) and TRBJ1-5, with D maybe TRBD1 (6 bases). V was cut by 4 bases and J by 4 bases, with 14 bases left in between. From germline, CDR1 is LGHDT and CDR2 YNNKEL (reference sequence). The CDR3 has 15 amino acids. The CDR3 region is CASSLGGASNQPQHF. The CDR3 bases are TGTGCCAGCAGCCTCGGGGGGGCGAGTAATCAGCCCCAGCATTTT.

This clone was detected once. The V and J genes are TRBV24-1 and TRBJ2-2; 13 bases are a match to TRBD2. Germline CDR1 KGHDR, CDR2 SFDVKD. With 6 bases clipped from V and 6 bases from J, the junction kept 6 bases outside the gene matches. This CDR3 has 16 residues. CDR3 nucleotides: TGTGCCACCAGTCCTCGGGGACTAGCGGGGTCCGGGGAGCTGTTTTTT. It translates to CATSPRGLAGSGELFF.

This sequence joins TRBV6-5 and TRBJ1-2; D possibly corresponds to TRBD1 (5 bases). The ends were cut back, 5 bases at V and 1 base at J, with 11 bases in the middle. This CDR3 region has 14 residues. Per germline, CDR1 MNHEY and CDR2 SVGAGI. In DNA, the CDR3 is TGTGCCAGCAGTCTCCGGGACTATAACTATGGCTACACCTTC. Translating it yields CASSLRDYNYGYTF.

The rearrangement uses TRBV6-6 and TRBJ1-1, with 9 bases identical to TRBD1. J was trimmed by 0 bases and V by 5 bases; bases with no gene match: 1. There are 14 residues in the CDR3. Germline V gene lookup returns CDR1 MNHNY and CDR2 SVGAGI (reference sequence). CDR3 protein: CASSRQGVNTEAFF. DNA of the CDR3: TGTGCCAGCAGTCGACAGGGGGTGAACACTGAAGCTTTCTTT.

The chain recombines TRBV7-6 with TRBJ1-6, with 10 positions matching TRBD1. CDR3 length: 17 amino acids. V trimming: 0 bases; J trimming: 7 bases; junction bases outside the gene matches: 6. The germline CDR1 and CDR2 sequences are SGHVS and FNYEAQ. CDR3 sequence reads: CASSLALMGQGNSPLHF. CDR3 DNA sequence: TGTGCCAGCAGCTTAGCTTTGATGGGACAGGGGAATTCACCCCTCCACTTT.

V gene TRBV25-1 combines with J gene TRBJ2-1; maybe TRBD2 (6 bases). From germline, CDR1 is MGHDK and CDR2 SYGVNS. The CDR3 has 14 residues. The V gene lost 2 bases and the J gene lost 6 bases, with 11 bases spanning the gap. The CDR3 loop reads CASSEPGTGNEQFF. As DNA, the CDR3 is TGTGCCAGCAGTGAACCCGGGACTGGCAATGAGCAGTTCTTC.

The chain combines TRBV19 with TRBJ1-1; a possible D gene is TRBD1 (6 bases). Germline assignment: CDR1 LNHDA and CDR2 SQIVND (reference sequence). V gave up 7 bases and J gave up 1 base, with 22 bases separating them. The CDR3 sequence is 17 residues long. The CDR3 nucleotides read TGTGCCAGTACCGTCAGGAGGGGGGGCGCGAGGAACACTGAAGCTTTCTTT. This gives the protein CASTVRRGGARNTEAFF.

The chain carries TRBV6-5 and TRBJ1-1; TRBD1 is a possible D gene (6 bases). The CDR3 has 14 amino acids. Germline assignment: CDR1 MNHEY and CDR2 SVGAGI. V lost 5 bases and J 4 bases, leaving 14 bases between the germline ends. The CDR3 DNA reads as TGTGCCAGCAGTAAACTTACAGGGACCACTGAAGCTTTCTTT. Encoded protein: CASSKLTGTTEAFF.

This clone came up a few times. This sequence joins TRBV2 and TRBJ1-3; 9 bases align to TRBD1. There are 18 residues in the CDR3. The germline gives CDR1 SNHLY, CDR2 FYNNEI. The junction had 17 bases not matched to a gene; V was cut back by 11 bases and J by 0 bases. The CDR3 protein is CAGMAGQGMVSSGNTIYF. CDR3 in DNA: TGTGCCGGTATGGCGGGACAGGGAATGGTGAGCTCTGGAAACACCATATATTTT.

The chain couples TRBV6-2 or TRBV6-3 to TRBJ1-1, with D possibly TRBD1 on 5 matching bases. The CDR3 contains 14 residues. The germline V gene encodes CDR1 MNHEY and CDR2 SVGEGT. Deletions cut 4 bases from V and 3 bases from J, with 12 bases between. The CDR3 region is CASSWGAGDTEAFF. The CDR3 bases are TGTGCCAGCAGTTGGGGAGCGGGGGACACTGAAGCTTTCTTT.

The chain has TRBV18 and TRBJ2-7, with D possibly being TRBD2 (5 bases). The CDR3 is 15 residues long. Germline-derived CDR1 and CDR2 are KGHSH and LQKENI. The V end lost 3 bases, the J end lost 3 bases, and 15 bases lay between the germline ends. The CDR3 loop is CASSPGSETNYEQYF. The CDR3 region has the DNA TGTGCCAGCTCACCCGGTTCTGAGACTAACTACGAGCAGTACTTC.

The chain uses TRBV4-3 and TRBJ2-1; TRBD1 is a possible D gene (5 bases). The germline V gene has CDR1 LGHNA and CDR2 YSLEER. V lost 5 bases to trimming and J lost 5 bases, with 13 bases between them. The CDR3 length is 14 residues. The CDR3 DNA reads as TGCGCCAGCAGCTCCTTGGGGCGGAACAATGAGCAGTTCTTC. It is translated as CASSSLGRNNEQFF.

This chain uses TRBV5-6 with TRBJ1-3, with a weak D call TRBD1 (5 bases). With 5 bases removed from V and 3 bases from J, the gap between germline ends came to 21 bases. From germline, CDR1 is SGHDT and CDR2 YYEEEE. The CDR3 consists of 17 residues. The CDR3 spells CASSLGPNGGNGNTIYF. The CDR3 bases are TGTGCCAGCAGTCTTGGCCCCAACGGGGGGAATGGAAACACCATATATTTT.

This chain uses TRBV27 with TRBJ2-3; TRBD2 matches 7 bases. The CDR3 totals 17 residues. CDR1 is MNHEY and CDR2 is SMNVEV in the germline V gene (reference sequence). Trimming removed 5 bases from V and 3 bases from J; junction bases left unmatched: 14. CDR3: CASSPPASAGRTDTQYF. The CDR3 nucleotides read TGTGCCAGCAGTCCCCCAGCATCAGCGGGAAGGACAGATACGCAGTATTTT.

The chain links TRBV7-9 to TRBJ1-6; the match to TRBD1 covers 8 bases. Germline V gives CDR1 SEHNR, CDR2 FQNEAQ (reference sequence). The ends lost 4 bases at V and 6 bases at J; junction bases unmatched: 14. The CDR3 sequence is 18 residues long. The CDR3 sequence is CASSSTSRRGQVNSPLHF. In nucleotides, the CDR3 is TGTGCCAGCAGCTCTACTAGTCGCCGGGGACAGGTTAATTCACCCCTCCACTTT.

This sequence joins TRBV29-1 and TRBJ1-2; 8 positions agree with TRBD1. The V gene's germline CDR1 is SQVTM and CDR2 ANQGSEA. The junction had 11 bases not matched to a gene; V was cut back by 4 bases and J by 7 bases. This CDR3 has 14 amino acids. CDR3 sequence (DNA): TGCAGCGTTGCGGGTCAGGGGGCCCTTTCTGGCTACACCTTC. Translating it yields CSVAGQGALSGYTF.

The genes are TRBV6-5 and TRBJ2-1, with TRBD1 as a possible D gene (5 bases). In germline, CDR1 is MNHEY, CDR2 SVGAGI. The CDR3 sequence is 12 residues long. V was trimmed by 4 bases and J by 7 bases, leaving 8 bases between them. CDR3 coding DNA: TGTGCCAGCAGTTTCAGACAGAATGAGCAGTTCTTC. This encodes CASSFRQNEQFF.

The chain links TRBV5-1 to TRBJ2-2; D might be TRBD2 (6 bases). In germline, CDR1 is SGHRS, CDR2 YFSETQ. The CDR3 is 15 amino acids. Trimming took 4 bases from V and 6 from J, leaving 16 bases between them. CDR3 residues: CASSAGTGGSGELFF. As DNA, the CDR3 is TGCGCCAGCAGCGCCGGGACCGGGGGTTCCGGGGAGCTGTTTTTT.

This clone has more than one count but fewer than ten. The chain couples TRBV2 to TRBJ2-3; D unresolved. Trimming pared 5 bases from V and 2 bases from J, leaving 11 bases between. CDR1 is SNHLY and CDR2 is FYNNEI in the germline V gene. There are 14 residues in the CDR3. The CDR3, as DNA: TGTGCCAGCAGTTACATCGTGGTCACAGATACGCAGTATTTT. Protein: CASSYIVVTDTQYF.

The rearrangement uses TRBV7-9 and TRBJ1-5; D remains ambiguous. This CDR3 has 13 amino acids. Germline CDR1 reads SEHNR; CDR2 reads FQNEAQ (reference sequence). V lost 1 base and J lost 6, with 7 bases in between. This chain's CDR3 is CASSLDDIQPQHF. The CDR3 region has the DNA TGTGCCAGCAGCTTAGACGACATTCAGCCCCAGCATTTT. The variable domain in full, completed from reference TRBV7-9 and TRBJ1-5, reads DTGVSQNPRHKITKRGQNVTFRCDPISEHNRLYWYRQTLGQGPEFLTYFQNEAQLEKSRLLSDRFSAERPKGSFSTLEIQRTEQGDSAMYLCASSLDDIQPQHFGDGTRLSIL.